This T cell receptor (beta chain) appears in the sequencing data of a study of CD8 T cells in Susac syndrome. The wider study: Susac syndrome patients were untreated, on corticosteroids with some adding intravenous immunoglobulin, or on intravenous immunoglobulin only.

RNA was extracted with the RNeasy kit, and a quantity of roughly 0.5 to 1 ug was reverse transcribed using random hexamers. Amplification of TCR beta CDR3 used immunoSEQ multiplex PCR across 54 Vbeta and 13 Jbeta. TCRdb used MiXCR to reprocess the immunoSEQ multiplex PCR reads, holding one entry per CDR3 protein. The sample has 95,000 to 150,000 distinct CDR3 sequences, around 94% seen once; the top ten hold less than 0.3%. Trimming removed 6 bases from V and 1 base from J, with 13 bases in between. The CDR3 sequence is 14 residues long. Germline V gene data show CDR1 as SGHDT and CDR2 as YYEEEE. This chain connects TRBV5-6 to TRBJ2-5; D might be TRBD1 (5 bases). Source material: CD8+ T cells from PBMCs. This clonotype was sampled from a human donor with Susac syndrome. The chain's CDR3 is CASTQGSSQETQYF. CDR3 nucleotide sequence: TGTGCCAGCACCCAGGGCAGCAGCCAAGAGACCCAGTACTTC.